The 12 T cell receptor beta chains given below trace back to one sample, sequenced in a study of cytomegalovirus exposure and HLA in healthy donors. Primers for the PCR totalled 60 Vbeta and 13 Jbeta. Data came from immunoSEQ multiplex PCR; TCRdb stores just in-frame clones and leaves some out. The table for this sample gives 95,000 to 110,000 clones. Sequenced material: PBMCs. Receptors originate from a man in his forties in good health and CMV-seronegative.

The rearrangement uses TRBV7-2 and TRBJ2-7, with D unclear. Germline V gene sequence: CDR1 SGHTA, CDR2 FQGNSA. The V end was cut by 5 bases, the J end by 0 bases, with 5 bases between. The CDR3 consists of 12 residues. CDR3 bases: TGTGCCAGCAGCCCTAGCTCCTACGAGCAGTACTTC. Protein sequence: CASSPSSYEQYF.

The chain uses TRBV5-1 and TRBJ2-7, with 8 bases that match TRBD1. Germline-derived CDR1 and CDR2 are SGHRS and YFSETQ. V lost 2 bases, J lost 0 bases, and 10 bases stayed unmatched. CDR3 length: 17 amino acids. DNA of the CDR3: TGCGCCAGCAGCTTTGCCCCAGGGGGCTCCGGCTCCTACGAGCAGTACTTC. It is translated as CASSFAPGGSGSYEQYF.

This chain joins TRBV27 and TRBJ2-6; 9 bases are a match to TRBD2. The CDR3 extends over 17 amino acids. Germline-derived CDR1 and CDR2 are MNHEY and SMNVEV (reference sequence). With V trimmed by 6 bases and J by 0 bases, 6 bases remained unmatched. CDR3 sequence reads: CASRRTSVSSGANVLTF. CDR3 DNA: TGTGCCAGCAGACGGACTAGCGTAAGCTCTGGGGCCAACGTCCTGACTTTC.

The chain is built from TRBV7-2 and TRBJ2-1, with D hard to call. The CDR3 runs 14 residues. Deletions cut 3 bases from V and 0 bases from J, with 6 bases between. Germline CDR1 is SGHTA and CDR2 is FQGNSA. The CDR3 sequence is CASSFASSYNEQFF. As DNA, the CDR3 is TGTGCCAGCAGCTTCGCTAGCTCCTACAATGAGCAGTTCTTC.

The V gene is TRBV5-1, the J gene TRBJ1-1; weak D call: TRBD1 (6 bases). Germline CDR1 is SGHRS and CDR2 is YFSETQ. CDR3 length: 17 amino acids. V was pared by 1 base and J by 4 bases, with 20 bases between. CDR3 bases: TGCGCCAGCAGCTTGATGGGGGCGGCTCTTAGTAGCACTGAAGCTTTCTTT. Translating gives CASSLMGAALSSTEAFF.

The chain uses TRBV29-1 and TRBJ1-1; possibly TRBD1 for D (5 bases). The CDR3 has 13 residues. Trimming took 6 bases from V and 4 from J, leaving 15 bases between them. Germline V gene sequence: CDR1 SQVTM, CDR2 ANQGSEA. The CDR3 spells CSVGTGVATEAFF. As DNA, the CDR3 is TGCAGCGTCGGGACTGGGGTGGCCACTGAAGCTTTCTTT.

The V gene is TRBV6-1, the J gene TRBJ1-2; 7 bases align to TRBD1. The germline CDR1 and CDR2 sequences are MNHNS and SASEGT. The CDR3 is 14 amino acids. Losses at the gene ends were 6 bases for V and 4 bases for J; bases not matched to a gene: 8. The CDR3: CASRTGAAGYGYTF. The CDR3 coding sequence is TGTGCCAGCAGAACAGGGGCGGCGGGCTATGGCTACACCTTC.

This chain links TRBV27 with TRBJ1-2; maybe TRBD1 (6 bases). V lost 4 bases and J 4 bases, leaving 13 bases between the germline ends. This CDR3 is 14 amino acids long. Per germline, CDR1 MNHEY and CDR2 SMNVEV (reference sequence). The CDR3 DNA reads TGTGCCAGCAGTTCCGGACAGCCATCCTATGGCTACACCTTC. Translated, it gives CASSSGQPSYGYTF.

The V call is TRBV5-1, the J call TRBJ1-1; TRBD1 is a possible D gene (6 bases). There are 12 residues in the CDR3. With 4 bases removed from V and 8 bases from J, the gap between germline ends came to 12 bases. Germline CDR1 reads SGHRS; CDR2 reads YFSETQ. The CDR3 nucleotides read TGCGCCAGCAGCCCCGGACAGCTCGAAGCTTTCTTT. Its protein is CASSPGQLEAFF.

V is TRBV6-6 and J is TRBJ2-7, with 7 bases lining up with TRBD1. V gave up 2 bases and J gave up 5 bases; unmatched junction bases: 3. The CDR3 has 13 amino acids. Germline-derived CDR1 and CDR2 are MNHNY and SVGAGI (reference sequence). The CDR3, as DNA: TGTGCCAGCAGTTACATGGGACAGAACGAGCAGTACTTC. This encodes CASSYMGQNEQYF.

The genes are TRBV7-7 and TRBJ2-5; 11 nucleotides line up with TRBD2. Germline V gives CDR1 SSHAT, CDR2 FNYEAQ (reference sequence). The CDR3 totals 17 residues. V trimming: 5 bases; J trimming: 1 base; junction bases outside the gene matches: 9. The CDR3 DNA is TGTGCCAGCAGCCCAAGCCGCCTAGCGGGAGGCCAAGAGACCCAGTACTTC. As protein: CASSPSRLAGGQETQYF.

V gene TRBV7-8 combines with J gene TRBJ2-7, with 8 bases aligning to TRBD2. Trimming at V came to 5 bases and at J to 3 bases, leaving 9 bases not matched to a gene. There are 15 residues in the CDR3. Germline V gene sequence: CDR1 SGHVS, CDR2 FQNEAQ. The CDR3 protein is CASSIQERGLYEQYF. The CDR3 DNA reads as TGTGCCAGCAGCATCCAGGAGCGGGGGCTCTACGAGCAGTACTTC.